The 24 T cell receptor beta chains listed next were all sequenced from one sample in a study of shared clonotypes between healthy human individuals. Generated by immunoSEQ multiplex PCR, the TCRdb table keeps only in-frame clones and is missing some. The table includes some 2,400,000 clones, roughly 95% detected once. What was sequenced was naive CD4+ T cells sorted from blood. Subset denoted: CD45RA+ positively selected. The receptor source for this set is a man younger than 35 in good health.

Comment on this clone: The sample has other DNA sequences that encode this CDR3 too. The chain joins TRBV29-1 to TRBJ2-2, with 12 bases matching TRBD2. V dropped 4 bases and J dropped 0; count of bases not matched to a gene: 0. The CDR3 has 15 amino acids. Germline values: CDR1 SQVTM, CDR2 ANQGSEA. The CDR3 protein is CSVGTSGTNTGELFF. The CDR3 DNA reads TGCAGCGTTGGGACTAGCGGGACGAACACCGGGGAGCTGTTTTTT.

This clone was observed once. The J gene is TRBJ2-7, the V gene TRBV2; D not certain. The germline V gene encodes CDR1 SNHLY and CDR2 FYNNEI. The CDR3 sequence is 14 residues long. Trimming cost V 11 bases and J 2 bases, with 19 bases left between them. CDR3 residues: CASRGGHSTYEQYF. As DNA, the CDR3 is TGTGCCTCTAGAGGCGGCCACTCAACCTACGAGCAGTACTTC.

V and J are TRBV6-6 and TRBJ2-2, with D perhaps given as TRBD1 or TRBD2 (5 bases each). The CDR3 has 13 residues. V lost 7 bases and J lost 7, with 13 bases in between. Germline V gene sequence: CDR1 MNHNY, CDR2 SVGAGI (reference sequence). This CDR3 reads CASTQGGHGELFF. As DNA, the CDR3 is TGTGCCAGCACCCAAGGAGGACACGGGGAGCTGTTTTTT.

The gene calls are TRBV25-1 and TRBJ1-4, with TRBD1 matching 8 bases. Germline V gives CDR1 MGHDK, CDR2 SYGVNS. Germline trimming cut 6 bases from V and 11 bases from J; bases unmatched to any gene: 8. The CDR3 is 13 residues long. Written as DNA, the CDR3 is TGTGCCAGCAGGGTGGGACCAGGGGGCAAACTGTTTTTT. Residues: CASRVGPGGKLFF. Variable domain in full (rest from reference TRBV25-1 and TRBJ1-4): EADIYQTPRYLVIGTGKKITLECSQTMGHDKMYWYQQDPGMELHLIHYSYGVNSTEKGDLSSESTVSRIRTEHFPLTLESARPSHTSQYLCASRVGPGGKLFFGSGTQLSVL.

Points on this clone: The sample holds other DNA sequences that translate to the same CDR3. This chain links TRBV7-2 with TRBJ2-2; 7 nucleotides line up with TRBD2. This CDR3 is 15 amino acids long. CDR1 and CDR2 (germline): SGHTA, FQGNSA. V was clipped by 4 bases and J by 2 bases; unmatched bases: 4. The CDR3: CASSSSGVNTGELFF. The CDR3 DNA reads as TGTGCCAGCAGCTCCAGCGGGGTCAACACCGGGGAGCTGTTTTTT.

This clone has just one count. V and J are TRBV28 and TRBJ2-7; a weak D match, TRBD2 (5 bases). The CDR3 contains 13 residues. CDR1 is MDHEN and CDR2 is SYDVKM in the germline V gene. V dropped 5 bases and J dropped 8 bases, with 16 bases sitting between them. The CDR3 loop is CASSLSDPLKQYF. In DNA, the CDR3 is TGTGCCAGCAGTCTTAGCGACCCTTTGAAGCAGTACTTC. The whole variable domain, remainder taken from reference TRBV28 and TRBJ2-7, is DVKVTQSSRYLVKRTGEKVFLECVQDMDHENMFWYRQDPGLGLRLIYFSYDVKMKEKGDIPEGYSVSREKKERFSLILESASTNQTSMYLCASSLSDPLKQYFGPGTRLTVT.

J is TRBJ1-2 and V is TRBV19, with D perhaps matching TRBD1 (6 bases). CDR1 LNHDA and CDR2 SQIVND come from the germline V gene (reference sequence). The CDR3 loop spans 12 amino acids. V was cut by 9 bases and J by 4 bases, with 12 bases left in between. The CDR3 DNA is TGTGCCAGCACAGGGTCGGGCTATGGCTACACCTTC. Protein sequence: CASTGSGYGYTF. The whole variable domain, remainder taken from reference TRBV19 and TRBJ1-2, is DGGITQSPKYLFRKEGQNVTLSCEQNLNHDAMYWYRQDPGQGLRLIYYSQIVNDFQKGDIAEGYSVSREKKESFPLTVTSAQKNPTAFYLCASTGSGYGYTFGSGTRLTVV.

V gene TRBV5-1 combines with J gene TRBJ2-3, with D possibly TRBD1 on 6 matching bases. The CDR3 spans 16 residues. From germline, CDR1 is SGHRS and CDR2 YFSETQ. V was clipped by 4 bases and J by 4 bases, with 19 bases between them. The CDR3 DNA sequence: TGCGCCAGCAGCCGCGTCACAGGGTTTATGGCAGATACGCAGTATTTT. It encodes CASSRVTGFMADTQYF.

This clone has a single count. The same CDR3 also results from other DNA sequences found in this sample. The gene calls are TRBV30 and TRBJ2-4; D is ambiguous. Germline CDR1 reads GTSNPN; CDR2 reads SVGIG (reference sequence). The V gene lost 0 bases and the J gene lost 1 base, with 4 bases spanning the gap. The CDR3 sequence is 13 residues long. This CDR3 reads CAWSVSAKNIQYF. Written as DNA, the CDR3 is TGTGCCTGGAGTGTCAGCGCCAAAAACATTCAGTACTTC.

This chain connects TRBV29-1 to TRBJ2-7; D is undetermined. V was trimmed by 8 bases and J by 3 bases, leaving 14 bases between them. Germline V gives CDR1 SQVTM, CDR2 ANQGSEA. CDR3 length: 12 amino acids. This CDR3 is CSTVALSYEQYF. CDR3 in DNA: TGCAGCACCGTGGCACTAAGCTACGAGCAGTACTTC.

This chain links TRBV5-4 with TRBJ2-2, with 11 bases fitting TRBD1. The CDR3 contains 15 residues. Germline V gene data show CDR1 as SGHNT and CDR2 as YYREEE (reference sequence). The V gene end was trimmed by 4 bases and the J gene end by 8 bases; junction bases not matched to a gene: 7. In nucleotides, the CDR3 is TGTGCCAGCAGCCCAGGACAGGGGGCACTGGGGGAGCTGTTTTTT. Translated: CASSPGQGALGELFF.

This rearrangement joins TRBV7-9 to TRBJ1-2; D might be TRBD1 (5 bases). Trimming left V 0 bases short and J 2 bases short, with 7 bases between. The germline V gene encodes CDR1 SEHNR and CDR2 FQNEAQ (reference sequence). CDR3 length: 14 amino acids. This CDR3 is CASSLADSNYGYTF. The CDR3 DNA reads as TGTGCCAGCAGCTTAGCCGACAGCAACTATGGCTACACCTTC.

As for this clone: Other DNA sequences in this specimen translate into the identical CDR3. The chain recombines TRBV6-1 with TRBJ2-7; 8 bases fit TRBD1. The trim removed 3 bases at V and 1 base at J, leaving 2 bases unmatched. Germline V lookup: CDR1 MNHNS, CDR2 SASEGT. The CDR3 totals 14 residues. DNA for the CDR3: TGTGCCAGCAGTGACGGACAGGGTTCCTACGAGCAGTACTTC. Translated, it gives CASSDGQGSYEQYF.

This chain joins TRBV29-1 and TRBJ2-7; the D gene could be TRBD1 or TRBD2 (6 bases each). The CDR3 totals 13 residues. The germline CDR1 and CDR2 sequences are SQVTM and ANQGSEA. The V end lost 7 bases, the J end lost 1 base, and 14 bases lay between the germline ends. The DNA of the CDR3 is TGCAGCGCCCGGTGGGGGGCTTCCTACGAGCAGTACTTC. This sequence encodes CSARWGASYEQYF.

The gene calls are TRBV28 and TRBJ2-7; either TRBD1 or TRBD2 may supply D (5 bases each). This CDR3 comprises 11 residues. Deletions cut 6 bases from V and 9 bases from J, with 12 bases between. The germline gives CDR1 MDHEN, CDR2 SYDVKM. For the CDR3, the DNA is TGTGCCAGCAGCCGGGGCCGGTCGCAGTACTTC. It translates to CASSRGRSQYF.

The J gene is TRBJ1-1, the V gene TRBV11-2; D gene ambiguous. Germline V gives CDR1 SGHAT, CDR2 FQNNGV. Trimming pared 2 bases from V and 0 bases from J, leaving 7 bases between. CDR3 length equals 14 residues. Here the CDR3 reads CASSLKSMNTEAFF. DNA of the CDR3: TGTGCCAGCAGCTTAAAGAGCATGAACACTGAAGCTTTCTTT.

The rearrangement uses TRBV7-9 and TRBJ1-6, with TRBD1 identical over 7 bases. With V trimmed by 2 bases and J by 6 bases, 1 base remained unmatched. This CDR3 is built from 14 residues. CDR1 is SEHNR and CDR2 is FQNEAQ in the germline V gene (reference sequence). Here the CDR3 reads CASSLQGVNSPLHF. The CDR3 DNA reads as TGTGCCAGCAGCTTACAGGGGGTTAATTCACCCCTCCACTTT.

This chain joins TRBV28 and TRBJ2-7, with TRBD2 identical over 10 bases. CDR3 length equals 17 residues. Germline CDR1 is MDHEN and CDR2 is SYDVKM. After removal of 7 bases from V and 2 bases from J, the junction contained 14 bases not matched to a gene. CDR3 sequence reads: CASITAGLAAGTYEQYF. The CDR3 coding sequence is TGTGCCAGCATTACCGCTGGACTAGCGGCCGGAACCTACGAGCAGTACTTC.

CDR3 loop: CASSFGTGGQTEAFF. The CDR3 coding sequence is TGTGCCAGCAGTTTCGGGACAGGGGGCCAAACTGAAGCTTTCTTT. The chain links TRBV27 to TRBJ1-1, with 12 nucleotides matching TRBD1. V shed 3 bases, J shed 5 bases, and the junction held 4 bases outside the gene matches. This CDR3 spans 15 amino acids. Germline-derived CDR1 and CDR2 are MNHEY and SMNVEV (reference sequence).

In regard to this clone: At the DNA level, this CDR3 is encoded by other sequences in the same sample as well. The rearrangement links TRBV5-1 to TRBJ2-1; 8 positions match TRBD1. V shed 0 bases, J shed 2 bases, and the junction held 1 base outside the gene matches. The CDR3 is 15 residues long. CDR1 SGHRS and CDR2 YFSETQ come from the germline V gene. The CDR3, as DNA: TGCGCCAGCAGCTTGGCACAGGGGGCCTACAATGAGCAGTTCTTC. Its protein is CASSLAQGAYNEQFF. Looking up the rest from reference TRBV5-1 and TRBJ2-1 gives the full variable domain: KAGVTQTPRYLIKTRGQQVTLSCSPISGHRSVSWYQQTPGQGLQFLFEYFSETQRNKGNFPGRFSGRQFSNSRSEMNVSTLELGDSALYLCASSLAQGAYNEQFFGPGTRLTVL.

The rearrangement joins TRBV9 to TRBJ1-5; the D gene is possibly TRBD1 (6 bases). Germline V lookup: CDR1 SGDLS, CDR2 YYNGEE. The V gene lost 0 bases and the J gene lost 7 bases, with 11 bases spanning the gap. The CDR3 runs 14 residues. CDR3: CASSVERGGQPQHF. The CDR3 bases are TGTGCCAGCAGCGTAGAAAGGGGGGGGCAGCCCCAGCATTTT.

The chain recombines TRBV6-1 with TRBJ2-7; maybe TRBD1 (5 bases). V lost 5 bases and J 1 base, leaving 12 bases between the germline ends. The CDR3 extends over 14 amino acids. Germline assignment: CDR1 MNHNS and CDR2 SASEGT. This CDR3 reads CASSNTGISYEQYF. CDR3 in DNA: TGTGCCAGCAGTAACACAGGAATATCCTACGAGCAGTACTTC.

This chain links TRBV7-9 with TRBJ1-1; D gene unclear. Germline V CDR1 and CDR2: SEHNR, FQNEAQ (reference sequence). V lost 2 bases and J lost 4, with 8 bases in between. The CDR3 runs 13 residues. DNA for the CDR3: TGTGCCAGCAGCTTAAGCGAGGGCACTGAAGCTTTCTTT. This translates into CASSLSEGTEAFF.

The chain links TRBV6-5 to TRBJ1-1; D is unresolved. Trimming took off 0 bases at V and 11 bases at J, with 13 bases between the two ends. The CDR3 has 13 residues. Germline V lookup: CDR1 MNHEY, CDR2 SVGAGI. The CDR3 protein is CASSYSRVYPAFF. The CDR3 DNA is TGTGCCAGCAGTTACTCGCGGGTATATCCCGCTTTCTTT.